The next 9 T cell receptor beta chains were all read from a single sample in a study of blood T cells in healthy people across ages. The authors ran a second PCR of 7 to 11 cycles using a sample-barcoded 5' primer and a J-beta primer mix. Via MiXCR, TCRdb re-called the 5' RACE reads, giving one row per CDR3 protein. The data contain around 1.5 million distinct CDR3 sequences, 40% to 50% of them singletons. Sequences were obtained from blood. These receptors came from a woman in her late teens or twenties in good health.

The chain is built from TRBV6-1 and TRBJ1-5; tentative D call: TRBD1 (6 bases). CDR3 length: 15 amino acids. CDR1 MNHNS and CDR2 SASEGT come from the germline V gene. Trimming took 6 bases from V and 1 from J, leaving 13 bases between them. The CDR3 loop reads CASRAGEGSNQPQHF. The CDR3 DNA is TGTGCCAGCAGGGCAGGGGAGGGGAGCAATCAGCCCCAGCATTTT.

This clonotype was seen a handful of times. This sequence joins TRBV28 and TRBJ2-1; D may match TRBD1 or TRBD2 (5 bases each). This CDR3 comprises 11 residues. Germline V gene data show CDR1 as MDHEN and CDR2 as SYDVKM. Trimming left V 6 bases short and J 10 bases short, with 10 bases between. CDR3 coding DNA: TGTGCCAGCAGGAGGTGGGACGAGCAGTTCTTC. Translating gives CASRRWDEQFF.

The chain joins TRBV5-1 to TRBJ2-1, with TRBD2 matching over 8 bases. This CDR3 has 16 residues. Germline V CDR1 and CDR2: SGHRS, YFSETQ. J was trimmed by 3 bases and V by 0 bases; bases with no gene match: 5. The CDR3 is CASSLAGTSFYNEQFF. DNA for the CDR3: TGCGCCAGCAGCTTGGCCGGGACTAGTTTCTACAATGAGCAGTTCTTC. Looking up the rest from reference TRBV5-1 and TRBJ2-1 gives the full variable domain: KAGVTQTPRYLIKTRGQQVTLSCSPISGHRSVSWYQQTPGQGLQFLFEYFSETQRNKGNFPGRFSGRQFSNSRSEMNVSTLELGDSALYLCASSLAGTSFYNEQFFGPGTRLTVL.

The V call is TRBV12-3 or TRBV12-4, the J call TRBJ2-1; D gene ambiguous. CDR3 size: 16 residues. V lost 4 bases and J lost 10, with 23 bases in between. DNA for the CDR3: TGTGCCAGCAGTTCGACCCACCCGAGTCGGATAGTAGAGCAGTTCTTC. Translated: CASSSTHPSRIVEQFF.

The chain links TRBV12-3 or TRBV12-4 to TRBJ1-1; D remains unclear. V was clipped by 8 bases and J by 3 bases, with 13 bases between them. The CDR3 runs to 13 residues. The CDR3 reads CASGQTLYTEAFF. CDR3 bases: TGTGCCAGCGGGCAGACACTTTACACTGAAGCTTTCTTT.

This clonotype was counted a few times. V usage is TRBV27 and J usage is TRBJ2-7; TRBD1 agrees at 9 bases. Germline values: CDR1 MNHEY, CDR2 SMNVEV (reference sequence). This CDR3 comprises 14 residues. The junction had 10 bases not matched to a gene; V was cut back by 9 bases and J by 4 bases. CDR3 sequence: CASHWDRELYEQYF. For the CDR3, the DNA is TGTGCCAGTCACTGGGACAGGGAGTTATACGAGCAGTACTTC.

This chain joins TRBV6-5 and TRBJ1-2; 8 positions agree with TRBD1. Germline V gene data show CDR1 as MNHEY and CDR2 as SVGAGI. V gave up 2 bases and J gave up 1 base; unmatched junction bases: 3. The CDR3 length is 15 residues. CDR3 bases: TGTGCCAGCAGTTACGTACAGGGGGATAACTATGGCTACACCTTC. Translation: CASSYVQGDNYGYTF.

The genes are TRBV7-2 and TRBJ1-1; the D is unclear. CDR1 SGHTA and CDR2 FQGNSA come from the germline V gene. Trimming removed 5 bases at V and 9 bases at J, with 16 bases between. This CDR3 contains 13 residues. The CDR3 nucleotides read TGTGCCAGCAGCCCCCCGAGCGGGGTTAAAGCTTTCTTT. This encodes CASSPPSGVKAFF.

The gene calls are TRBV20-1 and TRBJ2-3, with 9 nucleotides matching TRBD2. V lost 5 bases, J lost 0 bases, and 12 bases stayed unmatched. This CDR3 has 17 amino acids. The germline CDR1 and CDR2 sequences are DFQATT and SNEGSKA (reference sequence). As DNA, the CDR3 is TGCAGTGCTGTGTTAGCGGGAGCGGGGGTTAGCACAGATACGCAGTATTTT. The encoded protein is CSAVLAGAGVSTDTQYF.